These T cell receptor beta chains were read from a single sample in a study of blood T cell repertoires in COVID-19. Method: immunoSEQ multiplex PCR; TCRdb's copy keeps in-frame clones and lacks some. The sample holds around 250,000 clones, roughly nine tenths seen once. The sequenced sample consisted of peripheral blood. The receptors were gathered from a man younger than 35 with active or convalescent COVID-19. Both conserved end residues are part of each CDR3. Each record gives: J gene, clone size, D gene, CDR3 length, V gene, CDR3 protein, CDR3 DNA. D genes are given only for firm matches. For some rows the clone size is stated as once, few or many, or as a class when expanded; others skip it.

j_gene: TRBJ1-2; abundance: .; d_gene: TRBD1; len: 13; v_gene: TRBV7-3; CDR3aa: CASSSGQGYGYTF; CDR3nt: TGTGCCAGCAGCTCGGGACAGGGCTATGGCTACACCTTC
j_gene: TRBJ2-1; abundance: few; d_gene: TRBD2; len: 14; v_gene: TRBV6-5; CDR3aa: CASGLAGGYNEQFF; CDR3nt: TGTGCCAGCGGTCTAGCGGGAGGGTACAATGAGCAGTTCTTC
j_gene: TRBJ1-1; abundance: .; d_gene: .; len: 12; v_gene: TRBV3-1/TRBV3-2; CDR3aa: CASSRQGRGAFF; CDR3nt: TGTGCCAGCAGCCGACAAGGCAGGGGAGCTTTCTTT
j_gene: TRBJ2-7; abundance: .; d_gene: TRBD2; len: 14; v_gene: TRBV7-2; CDR3aa: CASRTTSTSYEQYF; CDR3nt: TGTGCCAGCAGGACGACTAGCACCTCCTACGAGCAGTACTTC
j_gene: TRBJ2-2; abundance: .; d_gene: .; len: 15; v_gene: TRBV18; CDR3aa: CASPPNRTRTGELFF; CDR3nt: TGTGCCAGCCCCCCAAACCGAACTCGGACCGGGGAGCTGTTTTTT
j_gene: TRBJ2-3; abundance: .; d_gene: .; len: 11; v_gene: TRBV2; CDR3aa: CASSLDGGQYF; CDR3nt: TGTGCCAGCAGTCTGGACGGGGGGCAGTATTTT
j_gene: TRBJ2-7; abundance: .; d_gene: TRBD1; len: 15; v_gene: TRBV4-3; CDR3aa: CASSQGDRVSYEQYF; CDR3nt: TGCGCCAGCAGCCAAGGGGACAGGGTCTCCTACGAGCAGTACTTC
j_gene: TRBJ2-7; abundance: once; d_gene: .; len: 12; v_gene: TRBV5-8; CDR3aa: CASSFEPYEQYF; CDR3nt: TGTGCCAGCAGCTTCGAGCCGTACGAGCAGTACTTC
j_gene: TRBJ1-2; abundance: few; d_gene: .; len: 15; v_gene: TRBV9; CDR3aa: CASSVDKGAYYGYTF; CDR3nt: TGTGCCAGCAGCGTAGACAAGGGAGCCTACTATGGCTACACCTTC
j_gene: TRBJ2-7; abundance: .; d_gene: .; len: 15; v_gene: TRBV27; CDR3aa: CASSLYGGYRDEQYF; CDR3nt: TGTGCCAGCAGTTTATACGGCGGGTATAGGGACGAGCAGTACTTC
j_gene: TRBJ2-7; abundance: few; d_gene: .; len: 12; v_gene: TRBV6-2/TRBV6-3; CDR3aa: CASSYTPHEQYF; CDR3nt: TGTGCCAGCAGTTACACTCCCCACGAGCAGTACTTC
j_gene: TRBJ2-3; abundance: .; d_gene: TRBD2; len: 14; v_gene: TRBV5-1; CDR3aa: CASSLLAALDTQYF; CDR3nt: TGCGCCAGCAGCTTACTAGCGGCTCTTGATACGCAGTATTTT
j_gene: TRBJ1-1; abundance: .; d_gene: TRBD1; len: 15; v_gene: TRBV28; CDR3aa: CASRSPGQPNTEAFF; CDR3nt: TGTGCCAGCAGATCCCCGGGACAGCCGAACACTGAAGCTTTCTTT
j_gene: TRBJ2-7; abundance: .; d_gene: .; len: 14; v_gene: TRBV7-9; CDR3aa: CASREYEGSREQYF; CDR3nt: TGTGCCAGCAGGGAATATGAGGGTTCTCGCGAGCAGTACTTC
j_gene: TRBJ1-2; abundance: .; d_gene: TRBD1; len: 13; v_gene: TRBV6-2/TRBV6-3; CDR3aa: CASSDGQEGGYTF; CDR3nt: TGTGCCAGCAGTGACGGACAGGAAGGTGGCTACACCTTC
j_gene: TRBJ2-7; abundance: .; d_gene: .; len: 17; v_gene: TRBV11-2; CDR3aa: CASSIDPGLQFPCEQYF; CDR3nt: TGTGCCAGCAGCATTGACCCGGGACTCCAATTCCCTTGCGAGCAGTACTTC
j_gene: TRBJ1-5; abundance: few; d_gene: .; len: 15; v_gene: TRBV19; CDR3aa: CASRSWTDYYQPQHF; CDR3nt: TGTGCCAGTAGGAGTTGGACGGACTACTATCAGCCCCAGCATTTT
j_gene: TRBJ2-7; abundance: .; d_gene: TRBD1; len: 17; v_gene: TRBV5-6; CDR3aa: CASSRRGQAALYYEQYF; CDR3nt: TGTGCCAGCAGCCGTCGGGGACAGGCCGCCCTTTACTACGAGCAGTACTTC
j_gene: TRBJ1-2; abundance: .; d_gene: .; len: 13; v_gene: TRBV18; CDR3aa: CASSPGDNYGYTF; CDR3nt: TGTGCCAGCTCACCAGGAGACAACTATGGCTACACCTTC
j_gene: TRBJ2-1; abundance: .; d_gene: TRBD1; len: 15; v_gene: TRBV7-9; CDR3aa: CASSYGQGMGNEQFF; CDR3nt: TGTGCCAGCAGCTATGGACAGGGGATGGGGAATGAGCAGTTCTTC
j_gene: TRBJ1-1; abundance: .; d_gene: TRBD1; len: 15; v_gene: TRBV9; CDR3aa: CASSGQTGVNTEAFF; CDR3nt: TGTGCCAGCAGCGGACAGACAGGGGTGAACACTGAAGCTTTCTTT
j_gene: TRBJ2-7; abundance: .; d_gene: .; len: 14; v_gene: TRBV25-1; CDR3aa: CASNRNSGDYEQYF; CDR3nt: TGTGCCAGCAATAGGAATAGCGGAGACTACGAGCAGTACTTC
j_gene: TRBJ2-3; abundance: .; d_gene: TRBD2; len: 15; v_gene: TRBV6-4; CDR3aa: CASSDGTRSTDTQYF; CDR3nt: TGTGCCAGCAGTGACGGGACTAGGAGCACAGATACGCAGTATTTT
j_gene: TRBJ1-2; abundance: .; d_gene: TRBD1; len: 14; v_gene: TRBV9; CDR3aa: CASSVEGTGATSSF; CDR3nt: TGTGCCAGCAGCGTAGAAGGGACAGGGGCGACCTCGTCCTTC
j_gene: TRBJ2-5; abundance: .; d_gene: TRBD2; len: 15; v_gene: TRBV28; CDR3aa: CASSSSGTSGETQYF; CDR3nt: TGTGCCAGCAGTTCTTCCGGGACTAGCGGGGAGACCCAGTACTTC
j_gene: TRBJ2-3; abundance: .; d_gene: TRBD2; len: 16; v_gene: TRBV5-5; CDR3aa: CASSWGTSGFTDTQYF; CDR3nt: TGTGCCAGCAGCTGGGGGACTAGCGGATTCACAGATACGCAGTATTTT
j_gene: TRBJ2-7; abundance: .; d_gene: TRBD1; len: 12; v_gene: TRBV29-1; CDR3aa: CSAGTGTYEQYF; CDR3nt: TGCAGCGCCGGGACAGGTACCTACGAGCAGTACTTC
j_gene: TRBJ1-6; abundance: .; d_gene: .; len: 15; v_gene: TRBV6-5; CDR3aa: CASNPGRRVYSPLHF; CDR3nt: TGTGCCAGCAACCCAGGACGGAGGGTCTATTCACCCCTCCACTTT
j_gene: TRBJ2-2; abundance: .; d_gene: TRBD1; len: 15; v_gene: TRBV7-9; CDR3aa: CASRTLTGDGGELFF; CDR3nt: TGTGCCAGCAGAACATTGACAGGGGATGGCGGGGAGCTGTTTTTT
j_gene: TRBJ1-5; abundance: .; d_gene: .; len: 11; v_gene: TRBV30; CDR3aa: CALQGYQPQHF; CDR3nt: TGTGCCCTACAGGGTTATCAGCCCCAGCATTTT
j_gene: TRBJ2-1; abundance: .; d_gene: TRBD1; len: 15; v_gene: TRBV5-4; CDR3aa: CASSSDRGVYNEQFF; CDR3nt: TGTGCCAGCAGCTCGGACAGGGGGGTATACAATGAGCAGTTCTTC
j_gene: TRBJ2-1; abundance: .; d_gene: .; len: 13; v_gene: TRBV7-2; CDR3aa: CASSLVHSNEQFF; CDR3nt: TGTGCCAGCAGCTTAGTGCACAGCAATGAGCAGTTCTTC
j_gene: TRBJ1-6; abundance: .; d_gene: .; len: 14; v_gene: TRBV5-6; CDR3aa: CASSHTGQNSPLHF; CDR3nt: TGTGCCAGCAGCCACACAGGTCAGAATTCACCCCTCCACTTT
j_gene: TRBJ2-2; abundance: .; d_gene: TRBD2; len: 18; v_gene: TRBV7-9; CDR3aa: CASSSAPGTSVHPGELFF; CDR3nt: TGTGCCAGCAGCTCGGCCCCGGGGACTAGCGTTCATCCCGGGGAGCTGTTTTTT
j_gene: TRBJ2-7; abundance: .; d_gene: TRBD2; len: 13; v_gene: TRBV19; CDR3aa: CASAPGLAYEQYF; CDR3nt: TGTGCCAGTGCACCGGGACTAGCCTACGAGCAGTACTTC
j_gene: TRBJ1-2; abundance: .; d_gene: TRBD1; len: 13; v_gene: TRBV28; CDR3aa: CASSLGQGGGYTF; CDR3nt: TGTGCCAGCAGTTTGGGACAGGGAGGCGGCTACACCTTC
j_gene: TRBJ1-1; abundance: .; d_gene: .; len: 15; v_gene: TRBV5-1; CDR3aa: CASSRTGSMNTEAFF; CDR3nt: TGCGCCAGCAGTCGTACAGGGAGCATGAACACTGAAGCTTTCTTT
j_gene: TRBJ1-3; abundance: .; d_gene: TRBD1; len: 14; v_gene: TRBV6-6; CDR3aa: CASRPGGLGNTIYF; CDR3nt: TGTGCCAGCAGGCCAGGGGGCCTCGGAAACACCATATATTTT
j_gene: TRBJ2-1; abundance: .; d_gene: TRBD2; len: 18; v_gene: TRBV27; CDR3aa: CASTVGTSGGSSYNEQFF; CDR3nt: TGTGCCAGCACGGTTGGGACTAGCGGGGGGAGCTCCTACAATGAGCAGTTCTTC
j_gene: TRBJ1-6; abundance: .; d_gene: .; len: 13; v_gene: TRBV7-3; CDR3aa: CASSLLSNSPLHF; CDR3nt: TGTGCCAGCAGCTTATTATCCAATTCACCCCTCCACTTT
j_gene: TRBJ1-2; abundance: .; d_gene: .; len: 15; v_gene: TRBV7-6; CDR3aa: CASRLGGDNNYGYTF; CDR3nt: TGTGCCAGCAGATTGGGGGGGGACAATAACTATGGCTACACCTTC
j_gene: TRBJ2-3; abundance: .; d_gene: TRBD2; len: 15; v_gene: TRBV7-9; CDR3aa: CASSSPAGVTDTQYF; CDR3nt: TGTGCCAGCAGCTCCCCCGCGGGAGTCACAGATACGCAGTATTTT
j_gene: TRBJ2-7; abundance: .; d_gene: .; len: 14; v_gene: TRBV2; CDR3aa: CASSESRHIYEQYF; CDR3nt: TGTGCCAGCAGTGAAAGTCGACACATCTACGAGCAGTACTTC
j_gene: TRBJ2-1; abundance: .; d_gene: TRBD2; len: 16; v_gene: TRBV7-8; CDR3aa: CASSPLSGISYNEQFF; CDR3nt: TGTGCCAGCAGCCCCCTAAGCGGGATCTCCTACAATGAGCAGTTCTTC
j_gene: TRBJ1-2; abundance: .; d_gene: TRBD1; len: 14; v_gene: TRBV7-9; CDR3aa: CASSRGDRLIGYTF; CDR3nt: TGTGCCAGCAGCCGCGGGGACAGGCTGATCGGCTACACCTTC
j_gene: TRBJ1-3; abundance: .; d_gene: .; len: 12; v_gene: TRBV19; CDR3aa: CASKTELNTIYF; CDR3nt: TGTGCCAGCAAGACAGAACTAAACACCATATATTTT
j_gene: TRBJ2-2; abundance: .; d_gene: .; len: 13; v_gene: TRBV6-6; CDR3aa: CASRAGNTGELFF; CDR3nt: TGTGCCAGCAGAGCGGGGAACACCGGGGAGCTGTTTTTT
j_gene: TRBJ2-7; abundance: .; d_gene: .; len: 17; v_gene: TRBV6-2/TRBV6-3; CDR3aa: CASSLQGWKLKAYEQYF; CDR3nt: TGTGCCAGCAGTTTACAGGGATGGAAACTAAAAGCCTACGAGCAGTACTTC
j_gene: TRBJ2-3; abundance: once; d_gene: .; len: 11; v_gene: TRBV27; CDR3aa: CASSNTDTQYF; CDR3nt: TGTGCCAGCAGCAATACAGATACGCAGTATTTT
j_gene: TRBJ1-5; abundance: once; d_gene: .; len: 12; v_gene: TRBV28; CDR3aa: CASSENFKPQHF; CDR3nt: TGTGCCAGCAGTGAGAACTTCAAGCCCCAGCATTTT
j_gene: TRBJ2-2; abundance: .; d_gene: .; len: 15; v_gene: TRBV5-1; CDR3aa: CASSLSQGGTGELFF; CDR3nt: TGCGCCAGCAGCTTATCCCAGGGTGGGACCGGGGAGCTGTTTTTT
j_gene: TRBJ1-1; abundance: .; d_gene: TRBD1; len: 16; v_gene: TRBV28; CDR3aa: CASSLSGTVANTEAFF; CDR3nt: TGTGCCAGCAGTTTATCGGGGACAGTAGCGAACACTGAAGCTTTCTTT
j_gene: TRBJ1-2; abundance: once; d_gene: .; len: 11; v_gene: TRBV19; CDR3aa: CATSQDYGYTF; CDR3nt: TGTGCCACAAGTCAGGACTATGGCTACACCTTC